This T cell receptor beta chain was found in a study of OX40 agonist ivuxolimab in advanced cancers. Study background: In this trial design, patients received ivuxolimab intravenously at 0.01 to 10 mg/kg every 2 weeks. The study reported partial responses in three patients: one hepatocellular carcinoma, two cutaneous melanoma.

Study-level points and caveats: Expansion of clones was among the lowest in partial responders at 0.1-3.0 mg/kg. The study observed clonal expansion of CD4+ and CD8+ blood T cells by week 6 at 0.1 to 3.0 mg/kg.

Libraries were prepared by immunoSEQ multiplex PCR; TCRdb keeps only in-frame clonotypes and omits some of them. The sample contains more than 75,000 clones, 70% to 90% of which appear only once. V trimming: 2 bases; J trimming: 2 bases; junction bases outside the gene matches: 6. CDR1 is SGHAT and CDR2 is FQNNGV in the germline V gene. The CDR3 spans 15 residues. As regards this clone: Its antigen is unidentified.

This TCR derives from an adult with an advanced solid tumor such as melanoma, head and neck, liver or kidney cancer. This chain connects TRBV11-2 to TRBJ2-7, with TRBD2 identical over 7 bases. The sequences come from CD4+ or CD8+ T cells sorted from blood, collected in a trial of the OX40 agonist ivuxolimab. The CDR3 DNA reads TGTGCCAGCAGCTTAAACGGGGGAGGGCCCTACGAGCAGTACTTC. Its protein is CASSLNGGGPYEQYF.